This note documents a single TCR beta chain sequence. What it recognizes is unknown. In the same sample, other DNA sequences code for this CDR3. Vbeta (60) and Jbeta (13) primers were used in the PCR. TCRdb's copy holds only in-frame clones and misses some; the assay was immunoSEQ multiplex PCR. The sample lists around 100,000 clones, less than 80% seen once, with roughly 4% in the top ten. This record comes from a study of cytomegalovirus exposure and HLA in healthy donors. Across the study: When fewer than 400 donors were genotyped, about 80% of them were found to fall in the Caucasian-associated ancestry cluster. General observations from the study: Cytomegalovirus association was listed for approximately 150 TCR beta chains. A later analysis showed that HLA-associated TCR beta chains had undergone more clonal expansion than equally common others. According to a later analysis, most TCR beta chains associated with CMV appeared HLA-restricted.

The CDR3 runs 12 residues. Per germline, CDR1 LNHNV and CDR2 YYDKDF (reference sequence). V shed 1 base and J shed 8 bases, with 7 bases lying between them. This receptor was identified in a middle-aged man in good health and CMV-seronegative. Sequencing was carried out using PBMCs. The rearrangement joins TRBV15 to TRBJ2-3; D gene ambiguous. CDR3 region: CATSRASGTQYF. For the CDR3, the DNA is TGTGCCACCAGCAGAGCTAGTGGTACGCAGTATTTT.